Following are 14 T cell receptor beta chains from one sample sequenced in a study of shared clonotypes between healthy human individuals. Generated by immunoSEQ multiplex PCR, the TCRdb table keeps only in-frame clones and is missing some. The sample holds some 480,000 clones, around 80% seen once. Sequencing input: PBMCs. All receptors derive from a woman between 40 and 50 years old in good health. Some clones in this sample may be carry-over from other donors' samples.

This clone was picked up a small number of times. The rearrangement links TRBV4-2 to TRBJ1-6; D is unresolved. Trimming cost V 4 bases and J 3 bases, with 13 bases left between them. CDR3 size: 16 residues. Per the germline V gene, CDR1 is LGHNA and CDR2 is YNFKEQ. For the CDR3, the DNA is TGTGCCAGCAGCCCTAGTTCCGACATCTATAATTCACCCCTCCACTTT. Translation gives CASSPSSDIYNSPLHF.

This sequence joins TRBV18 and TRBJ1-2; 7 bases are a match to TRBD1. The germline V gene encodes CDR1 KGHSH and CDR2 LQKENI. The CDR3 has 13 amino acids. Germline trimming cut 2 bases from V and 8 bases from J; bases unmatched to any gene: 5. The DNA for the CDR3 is TGTGCCAGCTCACCAATGACAGGGCGCGGCTACACCTTC. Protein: CASSPMTGRGYTF.

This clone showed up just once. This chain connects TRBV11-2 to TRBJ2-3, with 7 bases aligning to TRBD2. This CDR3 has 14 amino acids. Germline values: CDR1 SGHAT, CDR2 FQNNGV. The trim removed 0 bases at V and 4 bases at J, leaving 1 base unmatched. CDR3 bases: TGTGCCAGCAGCTTAGACGGGAGGTCAGATACGCAGTATTTT. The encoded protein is CASSLDGRSDTQYF.

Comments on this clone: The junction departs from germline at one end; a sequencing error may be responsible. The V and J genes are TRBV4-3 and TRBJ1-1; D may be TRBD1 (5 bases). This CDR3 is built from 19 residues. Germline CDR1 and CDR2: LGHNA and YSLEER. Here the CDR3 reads CASSQDNSAGLTGGTGAFF. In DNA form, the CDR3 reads TGCGCCAGCAGCCAAGATAATTCGGCAGGCCTCACGGGAGGGACTGGAGCTTTCTTT.

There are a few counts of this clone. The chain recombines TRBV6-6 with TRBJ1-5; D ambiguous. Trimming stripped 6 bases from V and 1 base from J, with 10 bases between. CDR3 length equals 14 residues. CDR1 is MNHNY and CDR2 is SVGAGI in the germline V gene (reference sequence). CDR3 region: CASREGVSNQPQHF. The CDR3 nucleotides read TGTGCCAGCAGAGAGGGAGTGAGCAATCAGCCCCAGCATTTT.

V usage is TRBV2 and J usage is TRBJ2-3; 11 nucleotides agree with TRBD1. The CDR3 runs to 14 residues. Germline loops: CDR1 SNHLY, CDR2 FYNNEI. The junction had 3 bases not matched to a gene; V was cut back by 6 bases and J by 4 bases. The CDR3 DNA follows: TGTGCCAGCAGCGGGACAGGGGGGGCAGATACGCAGTATTTT. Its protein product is CASSGTGGADTQYF.

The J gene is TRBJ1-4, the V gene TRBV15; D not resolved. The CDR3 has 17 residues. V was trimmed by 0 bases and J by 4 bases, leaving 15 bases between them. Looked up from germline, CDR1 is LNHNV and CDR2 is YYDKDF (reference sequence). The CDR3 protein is CATSRDPPGVGNEKLFF. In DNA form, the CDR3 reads TGTGCCACCAGCAGAGATCCCCCCGGGGTCGGTAATGAAAAACTGTTTTTT.

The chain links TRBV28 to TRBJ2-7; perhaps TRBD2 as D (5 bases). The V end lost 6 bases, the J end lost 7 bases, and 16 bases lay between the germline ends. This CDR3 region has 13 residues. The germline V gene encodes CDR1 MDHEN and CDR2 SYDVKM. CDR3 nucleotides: TGTGCCAGCAGCCCTCCGGGAACTCGGGAGCAGTACTTC. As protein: CASSPPGTREQYF.

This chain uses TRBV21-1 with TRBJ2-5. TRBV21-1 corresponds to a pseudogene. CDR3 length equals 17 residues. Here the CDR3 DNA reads TGTGCCAGCAGCAAAGACCCCCGATGGAAGGGGACGAGGACCCAGTACTTC. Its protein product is CASSKDPRWKGTRTQYF.

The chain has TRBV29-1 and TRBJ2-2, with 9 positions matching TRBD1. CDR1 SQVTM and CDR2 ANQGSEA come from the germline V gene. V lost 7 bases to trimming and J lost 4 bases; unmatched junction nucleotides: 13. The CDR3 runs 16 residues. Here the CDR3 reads CSAGTGLDIVTGELFF. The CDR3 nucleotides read TGCAGCGCCGGGACAGGGTTGGACATAGTCACCGGGGAGCTGTTTTTT.

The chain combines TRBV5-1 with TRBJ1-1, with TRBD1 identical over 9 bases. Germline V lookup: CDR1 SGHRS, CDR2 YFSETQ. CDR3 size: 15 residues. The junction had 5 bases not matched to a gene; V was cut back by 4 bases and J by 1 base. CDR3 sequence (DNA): TGCGCCAGCAGCCTCGGGACAGGGCCGAACACTGAAGCTTTCTTT. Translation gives CASSLGTGPNTEAFF.

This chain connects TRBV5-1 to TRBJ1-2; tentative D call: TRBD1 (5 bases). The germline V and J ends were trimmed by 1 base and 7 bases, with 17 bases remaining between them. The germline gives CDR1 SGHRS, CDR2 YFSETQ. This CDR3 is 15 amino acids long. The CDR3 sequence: CASSLSATAQSGYTF. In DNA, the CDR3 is TGCGCCAGCAGCTTGTCGGCGACAGCTCAATCTGGCTACACCTTC. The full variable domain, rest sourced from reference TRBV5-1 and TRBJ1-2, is KAGVTQTPRYLIKTRGQQVTLSCSPISGHRSVSWYQQTPGQGLQFLFEYFSETQRNKGNFPGRFSGRQFSNSRSEMNVSTLELGDSALYLCASSLSATAQSGYTFGSGTRLTVV.

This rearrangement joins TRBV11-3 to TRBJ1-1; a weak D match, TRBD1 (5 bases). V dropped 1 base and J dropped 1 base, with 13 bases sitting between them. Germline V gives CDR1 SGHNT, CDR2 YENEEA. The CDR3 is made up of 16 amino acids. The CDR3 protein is CASSLGPRTGNTEAFF. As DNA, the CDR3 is TGTGCCAGCAGCTTAGGCCCCCGAACAGGGAACACTGAAGCTTTCTTT.

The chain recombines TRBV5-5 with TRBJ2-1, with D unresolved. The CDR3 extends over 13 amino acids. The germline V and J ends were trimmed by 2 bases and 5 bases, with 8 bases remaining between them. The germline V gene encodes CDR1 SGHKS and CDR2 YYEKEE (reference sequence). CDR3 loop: CASSLRYDNEQFF. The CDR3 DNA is TGTGCCAGCAGCTTAAGGTACGACAATGAGCAGTTCTTC.